The 25 T cell receptor beta chains in this list originate from one sample, sequenced in a study of CD8 T cells in Susac syndrome. Reverse transcription of roughly 0.5 to 1 ug RNA was carried out with random hexamers. In TCRdb, the immunoSEQ multiplex PCR reads were re-called with MiXCR into one record per CDR3 protein. The sample has some 300,000 distinct CDR3 sequences, 89% seen once; the top ten hold 0.18%. Source material: CD8+ T cells from PBMCs. These receptors originate from a human donor with multiple sclerosis.

V and J are TRBV12-3 or TRBV12-4 and TRBJ1-2, with 8 nucleotides matching TRBD1. CDR3 length: 15 residues. Trimming at V came to 5 bases and at J to 2 bases, leaving 7 bases not matched to a gene. This CDR3 is CASSPMAGGNYGYTF. The CDR3, as DNA: TGTGCCAGCAGTCCAATGGCAGGGGGCAACTATGGCTACACCTTC.

CDR3 region: CASSVKQGAEQFF. The CDR3 DNA reads TGTGCCAGCAGCGTCAAGCAGGGTGCAGAGCAGTTCTTC. The rearrangement joins TRBV9 to TRBJ2-1; the D gene is possibly TRBD1 (5 bases). Per germline, CDR1 SGDLS and CDR2 YYNGEE. Trimming removed 2 bases at V and 10 bases at J, with 13 bases between. This CDR3 contains 13 residues. The full variable domain, rest sourced from reference TRBV9 and TRBJ2-1, is DSGVTQTPKHLITATGQRVTLRCSPRSGDLSVYWYQQSLDQGLQFLIQYYNGEERAKGNILERFSAQQFPDLHSELNLSSLELGDSALYFCASSVKQGAEQFFGPGTRLTVL.

In regard to this clonotype: No conserved phenylalanine or tryptophan ends this CDR3, so it is likely a read error. The limits of the CDR3 on the DNA are not certain, so only TCRdb's listed CDR3 is given. The chain uses TRBV29-1 and TRBJ2-2; TRBD1, the table's D call, was not compared with the DNA. Germline V gene lookup returns CDR1 SQVTM and CDR2 ANQGSEA. The length of the CDR3 is 14 amino acids, counting both ends. This CDR3 reads CSVREQGDTGELSS.

The J gene is TRBJ2-3, the V gene TRBV11-2; 7 nucleotides agree with TRBD2. Germline V CDR1 and CDR2: SGHAT, FQNNGV. The CDR3 totals 17 residues. The junction had 9 bases not matched to a gene; V was cut back by 1 base and J by 2 bases. CDR3 region: CASSLALGLTTTDTQYF. For the CDR3, the DNA is TGTGCCAGCAGCTTAGCCCTGGGACTAACCACCACAGATACGCAGTATTTT.

CDR3 protein: CASSHDGSYNEQFF. The CDR3 coding sequence is TGTGCCAGCAGCCACGACGGCTCCTACAATGAGCAGTTCTTC. This chain links TRBV7-3 with TRBJ2-1; unclear D gene. Germline lookup yields CDR1 SGHTA and CDR2 FQGTGA. V lost 5 bases to trimming and J lost 0 bases, with 8 bases between them. The CDR3 runs 14 residues.

The chain has TRBV24-1 and TRBJ2-3; a possible D gene is TRBD1 (5 bases). V was clipped by 4 bases and J by 2 bases, with 12 bases between them. CDR1 and CDR2 from the germline V gene are KGHDR and SFDVKD. This CDR3 region has 15 residues. The CDR3 here is CATSDQDTNTDTQYF. DNA of the CDR3: TGTGCCACCAGTGACCAGGACACGAACACAGATACGCAGTATTTT.

V is TRBV12-3 or TRBV12-4 and J is TRBJ1-5; TRBD1 agrees at 10 bases. Trimming took 5 bases from V and 3 from J; bases not matched to a gene: 4. The CDR3 runs 15 residues. The CDR3 DNA is TGTGCCAGCAGTAAGGGGACAGGGGTCAATCAGCCCCAGCATTTT. Its translation is CASSKGTGVNQPQHF.

The chain couples TRBV7-3 to TRBJ2-7, with D uncertain. The CDR3 sequence is 14 residues long. Germline CDR1 reads SGHTA; CDR2 reads FQGTGA. Trimming shortened V by 4 bases and J by 0 bases, and 10 bases separated the two germline ends. CDR3 nucleotides: TGTGCCAGCAGCTCCACTCCCTTCTCCTACGAGCAGTACTTC. As protein: CASSSTPFSYEQYF.

The CDR3, as DNA: TGTGCCAGCAGTTTTGCCGCAGGGGGCAACGAGCAGTACTTC. This gives the protein CASSFAAGGNEQYF. The rearrangement links TRBV12-3 or TRBV12-4 to TRBJ2-7; TRBD1 matches at 8 bases. The CDR3 has 14 residues. J gave up 5 bases and V 3 bases, and 6 bases lay outside the gene matches.

The chain uses TRBV23-1 and TRBJ1-4, with D hard to call. TRBV23-1 is an open reading frame, and its role is uncertain. V was cut by 6 bases and J by 13 bases, with 15 bases left in between. The CDR3 has 12 residues. The CDR3 DNA sequence: TGCGCCAGCAGCCTGGCCTGGGAGAGACTGTTTTTT. Translation: CASSLAWERLFF.

V gene TRBV9 combines with J gene TRBJ2-2; 12 bases match TRBD1. V was pared by 3 bases and J by 4 bases, with 4 bases of the junction left unmatched. The germline V gene has CDR1 SGDLS and CDR2 YYNGEE. The CDR3 is 16 amino acids. The CDR3 region is CASSAPGQGATGELFF. The CDR3 bases are TGTGCCAGCAGCGCCCCGGGACAGGGGGCCACCGGGGAGCTGTTTTTT.

The chain combines TRBV12-3 or TRBV12-4 with TRBJ2-6; D is uncertain. V gave up 3 bases and J gave up 0 bases, with 3 bases separating them. The CDR3 sequence is 14 residues long. CDR3 amino acids: CASSFSSGANVLTF. The CDR3 DNA sequence: TGTGCCAGCAGTTTCTCCTCTGGGGCCAACGTCCTGACTTTC.

The V gene is TRBV6-1, the J gene TRBJ2-7; TRBD1 matches 8 bases. The CDR3 covers 15 residues. V lost 2 bases and J lost 2; bases outside the gene matches: 5. Per germline, CDR1 MNHNS and CDR2 SASEGT. CDR3 protein: CASSEFETGAYEQYF. The CDR3 DNA reads TGTGCCAGCAGTGAATTCGAGACAGGGGCCTACGAGCAGTACTTC.

V gene TRBV7-9 combines with J gene TRBJ2-1; 8 nucleotides match TRBD2. The junction had 14 bases not matched to a gene; V was cut back by 5 bases and J by 8 bases. CDR1 is SEHNR and CDR2 is FQNEAQ in the germline V gene (reference sequence). The CDR3 has 16 residues. The CDR3 region has the DNA TGTGCCAGCAGCCCCCCGGGACTAGGATATTTGGATGAGCAGTTCTTC. Its protein is CASSPPGLGYLDEQFF.

The chain joins TRBV7-9 to TRBJ1-5; D might be TRBD1 (5 bases). Between the trimmed V and J ends, which lost 4 bases and 4 bases, there was a span of 11 bases. CDR3 length: 14 residues. Germline assignment: CDR1 SEHNR and CDR2 FQNEAQ (reference sequence). As DNA, the CDR3 is TGTGCCAGCAGCTCAGGGATTGGGAATCAGCCCCAGCATTTT. Residues: CASSSGIGNQPQHF.

This chain's CDR3 is CASGPDRRSGANYGYTF. In DNA form, the CDR3 reads TGTGCTAGTGGCCCCGACAGGCGTTCGGGGGCTAACTATGGCTACACCTTC. The chain has TRBV12-5 and TRBJ1-2, with a tentative D call TRBD1 (6 bases). The CDR3 loop spans 17 amino acids. The V end lost 6 bases, the J end lost 0 bases, and 20 bases lay between the germline ends. CDR1 and CDR2 (germline): LGHNT, FRNRAP.

V gene TRBV29-1 combines with J gene TRBJ2-7; D call uncertain. V lost 4 bases, J lost 4 bases, and 11 bases lay in between. The germline V gene encodes CDR1 SQVTM and CDR2 ANQGSEA. This CDR3 is built from 12 residues. The CDR3 DNA sequence: TGCAGCGTTGCCCAGGTCTATTACGAGCAGTACTTC. Translation gives CSVAQVYYEQYF.

The chain joins TRBV7-9 to TRBJ2-1; D not certain. The V and J ends lost 7 bases and 4 bases respectively, with 17 bases between them. This CDR3 spans 15 amino acids. Germline V lookup: CDR1 SEHNR, CDR2 FQNEAQ (reference sequence). CDR3 sequence: CASNPTRLLYNEQFF. DNA for the CDR3: TGTGCCAGCAACCCAACACGACTGCTTTACAATGAGCAGTTCTTC.

The rearrangement uses TRBV19 and TRBJ2-1, with a tentative D call TRBD2 (6 bases). Per germline, CDR1 LNHDA and CDR2 SQIVND (reference sequence). Trimming cost V 1 base and J 4 bases, with 11 bases left between them. The CDR3 length is 15 residues. The CDR3 protein is CASSIVSSGYNEQFF. The CDR3 DNA is TGTGCCAGTAGTATAGTGAGTAGCGGTTACAATGAGCAGTTCTTC.

The rearrangement joins TRBV7-6 to TRBJ2-1; D is unclear. Trimming stripped 3 bases from V and 5 bases from J, with 11 bases between. Germline V gene lookup returns CDR1 SGHVS and CDR2 FNYEAQ. The CDR3 is 14 amino acids. In DNA, the CDR3 is TGTGCCAGCAGCTTTACCGGGTCCGACAATGAGCAGTTCTTC. This encodes CASSFTGSDNEQFF. Together with reference TRBV7-6 and TRBJ2-1, the CDR3 gives the full variable domain: GAGVSQSPRYKVTKRGQDVALRCDPISGHVSLYWYRQALGQGPEFLTYFNYEAQQDKSGLPNDRFSAERPEGSISTLTIQRTEQRDSAMYRCASSFTGSDNEQFFGPGTRLTVL.

The chain uses TRBV27 and TRBJ1-1, with 7 bases matching TRBD1. The ends lost 3 bases at V and 1 base at J; junction bases unmatched: 5. The CDR3 is 15 residues long. Germline CDR1 and CDR2: MNHEY and SMNVEV (reference sequence). This chain's CDR3 is CASSFRGQSNTEAFF. The CDR3 DNA sequence: TGTGCCAGCAGTTTTAGGGGACAGTCGAACACTGAAGCTTTCTTT.

The chain carries TRBV7-9 and TRBJ1-1; the D gene is possibly TRBD1 (6 bases). Trimming cost V 3 bases and J 5 bases, with 13 bases left between them. Per the germline V gene, CDR1 is SEHNR and CDR2 is FQNEAQ (reference sequence). The CDR3 is 14 residues long. CDR3: CASSLLGGQTEAFF. In DNA, the CDR3 is TGTGCCAGCAGCTTGCTTGGGGGGCAGACTGAAGCTTTCTTT.

The chain uses TRBV4-1 and TRBJ2-1; the D is unclear. The CDR3 totals 14 residues. V dropped 2 bases and J dropped 5 bases, with 10 bases sitting between them. The germline gives CDR1 MGHRA, CDR2 YSYEKL. The CDR3 loop reads CASSQTSENNEQFF. The CDR3 nucleotides read TGCGCCAGCAGCCAAACCTCAGAGAACAATGAGCAGTTCTTC.

This rearrangement joins TRBV28 to TRBJ1-2; D remains ambiguous. This CDR3 contains 15 residues. Trimming pared 6 bases from V and 0 bases from J, leaving 14 bases between. Germline CDR1 reads MDHEN; CDR2 reads SYDVKM. The CDR3 region is CASRIRALTNYGYTF. The DNA of the CDR3 is TGTGCCAGCAGGATCCGGGCCCTGACTAACTATGGCTACACCTTC.

This chain links TRBV6-5 with TRBJ1-4, with 9 bases matching TRBD1. The V gene's germline CDR1 is MNHEY and CDR2 SVGAGI. V gave up 4 bases and J gave up 5 bases; unmatched junction bases: 8. This CDR3 has 16 amino acids. The CDR3 loop is CASSSTRGQGNEKLFF. CDR3 DNA: TGTGCCAGCAGTTCGACTCGAGGACAGGGGAATGAAAAACTGTTTTTT.